The clone carrying this T cell receptor beta chain has only a few counts. Its target is unknown. The data were taken from a study of CD8+CD57+ T cells in acquired aplastic anemia. Study-wide points: No significant difference in CD8+ Simpson's diversity was found between patients and controls.

The germline V gene encodes CDR1 SGHAT and CDR2 FQNNGV. Unmatched junction bases numbered 7, after V lost 3 bases and J lost 4 bases. The CDR3 loop spans 18 amino acids. The sequenced patients had an expansion of CD8+CD57+ cells seen by flow cytometry. The patients all had a severe acquired aplastic anemia diagnosis. No patient had been given any therapy when blood was sampled. The TCR beta profiling, which covered VDJ combination and CDR3 sequence, was carried out using genomic DNA as the template. MiXCR was run by TCRdb on the reads, yielding one entry per CDR3 protein. The sample includes approximately 130,000 distinct CDR3 sequences, less than 50% of them seen just once.

The chain combines TRBV11-2 with TRBJ2-1, with TRBD2 matching over 15 bases. Material: sorted CD4+, CD8+, or CD8+CD57+ T cells (not recorded which) from PBMCs. This clonotype was obtained from a human donor with aplastic anemia. The CDR3 protein is CASSFRTSGGALYNEQFF. The CDR3, as DNA: TGTGCCAGCAGCTTCCGGACTAGCGGGGGGGCCCTGTACAATGAGCAGTTCTTC.